This entry lists 17 T cell receptor beta chains sequenced from one sample in a study of cytomegalovirus exposure and HLA in healthy donors. 13 Jbeta primers and 60 Vbeta primers were used for the PCR. Sequencing was performed with immunoSEQ multiplex PCR; in TCRdb, only in-frame clones are kept and a portion is missing. The sample contains some 150,000 clones, more than 75% of which appear only once. The specimen was PBMCs. The receptors were sampled from a woman aged 50 to 60 in good health and CMV-seropositive.

The chain recombines TRBV5-1 with TRBJ2-1, with 8 positions matching TRBD1. In germline, CDR1 is SGHRS, CDR2 YFSETQ. CDR3 length: 15 amino acids. V lost 0 bases to trimming and J lost 9 bases; unmatched junction nucleotides: 8. The CDR3: CASSLEAGGDGEQFF. The CDR3 bases are TGCGCCAGCAGCTTGGAGGCAGGGGGCGACGGTGAGCAGTTCTTC.

The chain uses TRBV5-1 and TRBJ1-1; maybe TRBD1 (5 bases). V gave up 4 bases and J gave up 1 base, with 14 bases separating them. The CDR3 runs to 15 residues. CDR1 and CDR2 from the germline V gene are SGHRS and YFSETQ. The CDR3 loop is CASSPWGDRNTEAFF. CDR3 DNA sequence: TGCGCCAGCAGCCCCTGGGGGGACCGGAACACTGAAGCTTTCTTT.

The chain is built from TRBV7-2 and TRBJ1-2; 7 nucleotides line up with TRBD1. The germline CDR1 and CDR2 sequences are SGHTA and FQGNSA. This CDR3 has 13 amino acids. The V and J ends lost 5 bases and 8 bases, in that order; junction bases with no gene match: 8. The CDR3 DNA sequence: TGTGCCAGCAGCAGGGACAGTGTTTGGGGCTACACCTTC. Protein: CASSRDSVWGYTF.

The DNA for the CDR3 is TGTGCCAGCAGTGACGGGACAGGGTACCAGCCCCAGCATTTT. Translating it yields CASSDGTGYQPQHF. V gene TRBV2 combines with J gene TRBJ1-5; 9 bases line up with TRBD1. Germline assignment: CDR1 SNHLY and CDR2 FYNNEI. CDR3 length equals 14 residues. The ends lost 3 bases at V and 7 bases at J; junction bases unmatched: 4.

The chain employs TRBV15 and TRBJ1-5; TRBD1 aligns across 7 bases. Germline V gene data show CDR1 as LNHNV and CDR2 as YYDKDF (reference sequence). J gave up 6 bases and V 1 base, and 3 bases lay outside the gene matches. The CDR3 totals 14 residues. CDR3 in amino acids: CATSRGAGGQPQHF. The CDR3 nucleotides are TGTGCCACCAGCAGAGGTGCAGGGGGTCAGCCCCAGCATTTT.

This chain connects TRBV27 to TRBJ1-2; TRBD1 aligns across 8 bases. Germline V CDR1 and CDR2: MNHEY, SMNVEV (reference sequence). CDR3 length: 15 amino acids. Trimming cost V 6 bases and J 1 base; bases outside gene matches: 7. CDR3 nucleotides: TGTGCCAGCAGCTTGCAGGGGGCTCTTAACTATGGCTACACCTTC. It specifies CASSLQGALNYGYTF.

The gene calls are TRBV20-1 and TRBJ1-2; D not resolved. Trimming left V 3 bases short and J 7 bases short, with 9 bases between. The V gene's germline CDR1 is DFQATT and CDR2 SNEGSKA (reference sequence). There are 11 residues in the CDR3. The CDR3 is CSASVAGGYTF. In DNA, the CDR3 is TGCAGTGCTAGCGTTGCCGGTGGCTACACCTTC.

The gene calls are TRBV9 and TRBJ2-1; D is unresolved. V lost 4 bases to trimming and J lost 3 bases, with 8 bases between them. The CDR3 runs 13 residues. The germline CDR1 and CDR2 sequences are SGDLS and YYNGEE. The CDR3: CASSPPGYNEQFF. CDR3 bases: TGTGCCAGCAGCCCTCCGGGCTACAATGAGCAGTTCTTC.

The chain is built from TRBV4-3 and TRBJ1-2; TRBD1 agrees at 7 bases. After removal of 4 bases from V and 8 bases from J, the junction contained 4 bases not matched to a gene. Germline CDR1 and CDR2: LGHNA and YSLEER. This CDR3 has 12 residues. CDR3: CASSLGGWGYTF. The CDR3, as DNA: TGCGCCAGCAGCCTAGGGGGCTGGGGCTACACCTTC.

The chain links TRBV23-1 to TRBJ1-2; TRBD1 aligns across 8 bases. TRBV23-1 is classed as an ORF, of uncertain function. The CDR3 covers 19 residues. V shed 6 bases, J shed 4 bases, and the junction held 22 bases outside the gene matches. DNA of the CDR3: TGCGCCAGCAGGCCCCCCTCCCGGGGTCGGGACAGGAGAATCTATGGCTACACCTTC. It encodes CASRPPSRGRDRRIYGYTF.

This sequence joins TRBV7-9 and TRBJ2-3, with 9 positions matching TRBD2. CDR3 size: 16 residues. The V gene's germline CDR1 is SEHNR and CDR2 FQNEAQ (reference sequence). The V segment lost 2 bases and the J segment 4 bases; nucleotides outside the gene matches: 7. The CDR3 sequence: CASSLLLAGPADTQYF. The CDR3 nucleotides read TGTGCCAGCAGCTTACTTCTAGCGGGGCCCGCAGATACGCAGTATTTT. Together with reference TRBV7-9 and TRBJ2-3, the CDR3 gives the full variable domain: DTGVSQNPRHKITKRGQNVTFRCDPISEHNRLYWYRQTLGQGPEFLTYFQNEAQLEKSRLLSDRFSAERPKGSFSTLEIQRTEQGDSAMYLCASSLLLAGPADTQYFGPGTRLTVL.

The chain employs TRBV5-8 and TRBJ2-5; TRBD2 agrees at 10 bases. This CDR3 has 18 residues. The ends lost 4 bases at V and 4 bases at J; junction bases unmatched: 16. The germline gives CDR1 SGHTS, CDR2 YDEGEE. CDR3 protein: CASSPGSRSGGAGETQYF. Here the CDR3 DNA reads TGTGCCAGCAGCCCCGGCTCGCGAAGCGGGGGGGCTGGAGAGACCCAGTACTTC.

In this sample, this clone turned up a few times. V usage is TRBV10-3 and J usage is TRBJ1-1; D possibly corresponds to TRBD1 (5 bases). CDR1 and CDR2 from the germline V gene are ENHRY and SYGVKD. V lost 7 bases, J lost 1 base, and 13 bases lay in between. The CDR3 is 14 amino acids. The CDR3 protein is CAIKAGRGNTEAFF. CDR3 nucleotides: TGTGCCATCAAAGCGGGGCGGGGGAACACTGAAGCTTTCTTT.

This sequence joins TRBV5-1 and TRBJ2-7, with 7 bases that match TRBD1. V lost 1 base, J lost 0 bases, and 4 bases stayed unmatched. The germline gives CDR1 SGHRS, CDR2 YFSETQ. The length of the CDR3 is 15 residues. The CDR3 reads CASSLLGDSSYEQYF. As DNA, the CDR3 is TGCGCCAGCAGCTTGTTAGGGGACAGCTCCTACGAGCAGTACTTC.

Comment on this clone: Other DNA sequences from this sample encode an identical CDR3 as well. The chain recombines TRBV7-2 with TRBJ1-1; D is perhaps TRBD1 (5 bases). Germline V gene lookup returns CDR1 SGHTA and CDR2 FQGNSA. The CDR3 has 13 residues. V lost 4 bases and J lost 1, with 7 bases in between. CDR3 DNA sequence: TGTGCCAGCAGCTCCCAGGGGAACACTGAAGCTTTCTTT. Its protein product is CASSSQGNTEAFF.

V and J are TRBV11-2 and TRBJ2-7, with 7 bases aligning to TRBD2. Germline CDR1 is SGHAT and CDR2 is FQNNGV. V lost 5 bases and J lost 5; bases outside the gene matches: 6. This CDR3 is 13 amino acids long. Here the CDR3 reads CASSPGGSNEQYF. The CDR3 nucleotides read TGTGCCAGCAGCCCCGGGGGGTCCAACGAGCAGTACTTC. Using reference TRBV11-2 and TRBJ2-7 for the parts outside the CDR3, the full variable domain is EAGVAQSPRYKIIEKRQSVAFWCNPISGHATLYWYQQILGQGPKLLIQFQNNGVVDDSQLPKDRFSAERLKGVDSTLKIQPAKLEDSAVYLCASSPGGSNEQYFGPGTRLTVT.

This clone was recorded a few times. The chain is built from TRBV30 and TRBJ2-1, with TRBD2 as a possible D gene (6 bases). Germline CDR1 is GTSNPN and CDR2 is SVGIG (reference sequence). V dropped 3 bases and J dropped 8 bases, with 20 bases sitting between them. The CDR3 covers 15 residues. This CDR3 is CAWSDRDFRWDEQFF. DNA for the CDR3: TGTGCCTGGAGCGACCGGGACTTCCGATGGGATGAGCAGTTCTTC.